This T cell receptor (beta chain) was obtained from a study of identical twins. TCRdb itself ran the 5' RACE reads through MiXCR, one entry per CDR3 protein. The profile shows about 660,000 distinct CDR3 sequences, less than 10% of them singletons. Germline CDR1 is SGHAT and CDR2 is FQNNGV. The CDR3 has 15 residues. V shed 6 bases, J shed 4 bases, and the junction held 7 bases outside the gene matches. General study points: Abundant beta clonotypes from cord blood had fewer insertions, unlike memory repertoires, which showed none.

This clonotype was observed a handful of times. Its antigen is still unknown. Separately, the same data were catalogued under a study of yellow fever vaccine responses in identical twins.

The specimen sequenced was PBMCs. The clonotype was recovered from a woman between 18 and 29 years old in good health. This chain connects TRBV11-2 to TRBJ2-1; 9 bases agree with TRBD2. CDR3 protein: CASSFSGSGYNEQFF. The DNA for the CDR3 is TGTGCCAGCAGTTTTAGCGGGAGTGGATACAATGAGCAGTTCTTC.